This T cell receptor beta chain was found in a study of blood T cell repertoires in COVID-19 (dated by TCRdb to about 2020). About the investigation overall: Samples from collaborators originated in the United States, Italy and Spain and spanned both the acute and convalescent phases of COVID-19. Where available, HLA class I and class II types were obtained from metadata supplied by the sample provider rather than from assay-based typing. The repertoires were made available in a free public database intended to serve as a resource for research on the immune response to SARS-CoV-2. The samples were drawn from two sources: the first 160 participants of the ongoing ImmuneRACE study, and 1,000 to 1,500 subjects contributed by 6 global collaborators. The prospective study material was composed of cDNA or gDNA derived from T cells, B-cell-depleted T cells, or PBMCs. Nearly every sample came with metadata listing a de-identified subject ID, COVID-19 status, age in years and sex. Subjects who had been exposed to COVID-19, were actively infected with it, or had recovered from it provided the deeply sampled blood TCRbeta repertoires that made up the dataset.

The CDR3 contains 15 residues, cysteine and phenylalanine counted. Of the read, only the CDR3 DNA is kept; its 45 bases are in frame from base 1. V is cut by 6 bases and J by 2 bases, and the space between the germline ends is 17 bases. The germline V gene encodes CDR1 ENHRY and CDR2 SYGVKD. The paper as a whole reports these results and caveats: The quantity of clinical and demographic metadata differed by source and by participant and was supplied without curation.

The immunoSEQ Assay, a bias-controlled multiplex PCR, was used to amplify TCRbeta CDR3 regions from genomic DNA. As for the authors' bioinformatics: The number of nucleated cells in each sample was estimated by amplification of reference gene primers within the assay. To quantify the absolute abundance of each unique TCRbeta CDR3 rearrangement, sequence reads were collapsed and filtered. For each sample, productive Simpson clonality was calculated as the square root of Simpson's diversity index over productive rearrangements. TCRdb took over this immuneACCESS table, retaining in-frame rearrangements with V and J assigned. Such tables are incomplete; in checked studies, under half of the missing clones stem from an unresolved V gene, and the remainder is unexplained. From that table come the V and J calls and clone size; the DNA was used to work out D and trimming. The sample profile shows more than 85,000 clones; 84% of them were found once. The top ten hold about 24% of the sample.

Points on this clone: What antigen it recognizes has not been identified. No clone much larger than this one lies a single base away; base qualities are absent.

Collaborating institutions collected whole blood in K2EDTA tubes following their own protocols. Collaborator samples were shipped for TCRbeta analysis as frozen whole blood, isolated PBMCs, or DNA extracted from either sample type. The source of this sequence is a human donor in a cohort sampled during active COVID-19. The chain is encoded by TRBV10-3 joined to TRBJ2-7, and the D gene may be TRBD1, 6 bases matching. The sample consisted of peripheral blood. CDR3 reads: CAISSPGPGAYEQYF. The DNA sequence is TGTGCCATCAGCTCTCCGGGACCAGGGGCCTACGAGCAGTACTTC.